The entry below describes one T cell receptor (beta chain). What this receptor recognizes is not known. No much larger clone exists at a distance of one base, and base qualities are not known. Library preparation used the immunoSEQ multiplex PCR assay. For the multiplex PCR, a mixture combining 60 forward primers for TCR Vbeta segments and 13 reverse primers for TCR Jbeta segments was used. The CDR3 region of rearranged TCR beta genes was amplified from genomic DNA with a multiplex PCR assay. On the Illumina HiSeq System, the amplified TCR beta libraries were sequenced as 87-base-pair reads. Regarding the original processing steps: Across the 666 repertoires, a later analysis counted approximately 83 million unique TCR beta chains, 9.5 million to 13 million of which were shared by at least two donors. To remove PCR and sequencing errors, raw reads were error-corrected and collapsed into unique sequences using a nearest-neighbor algorithm that merged closely related sequences. V, D and J gene segments were assigned by aligning CDR3 sequences to IMGT reference sequences. Each retained sequence needed at least a six-nucleotide match to both a V gene segment and a J gene segment. Rearrangements were classified as productive when the CDR3 lacked stop codons and remained in frame with V and J, and all other rearrangements were classified as non-productive. Following IMGT convention, CDR3 was defined as the stretch from the second conserved V-encoded cysteine to the conserved J-encoded phenylalanine. Sequences without an unambiguous match to a single V gene segment were excluded from the earlier analysis of almost 600 of the donors. In an earlier analysis of 587 of the donors, V segments were called functional above 56.7% productive rearrangements and were called segregating when the between-donor standard deviation exceeded 5%. A statistical classification framework was built to diagnose cytomegalovirus status from the catalog of TCR beta chain sequences. A later analysis assigned V and J genes by comparing TCR nucleotide sequences with IMGT/GENE-DB human TR gene sequences. The TCRdist pipeline was used in a later analysis to assign CDR3 sequences and most-parsimonious VDJ recombination scenarios. A later analysis defined each TCR beta chain by its CDR3 amino acid sequence plus V-gene family, and excluded reads lacking a unique V-gene family. To address suspected cross-contamination and a sequencing artifact, a later analysis removed over 500 highly shared, low-generation-probability nucleotide sequences. In a later analysis, a clonal expansion index for each public chain was calculated from normalized within-repertoire ranks of inferred template counts. A later analysis computed generation probabilities with a VDJ recombination model fitted to out-of-frame rearrangements, and checked the results against IGoR. A later analysis scored TCR-TCR, TCR-HLA and TCR-CMV co-occurrence with hypergeometric tests, applying a repertoire-size bias correction to TCR pairs. False discovery rates were estimated in a later analysis by permuting HLA or CMV assignments 20 times. In a later analysis, co-occurring TCRs were grouped using DBSCAN, and TCRdist sequence similarity was added for clustering within HLA-allele-positive subsets. Repertoires with fewer than 30,000 or more than 120,000 public chains, plus five repertoires with anomalous nucleotide sharing, were excluded from co-occurrence clustering. Here the immuneACCESS table is served through TCRdb, limited to in-frame sequences with V and J called. Missing clones are a known gap in these copies; in checked studies unresolved V genes cover under half, and the rest lacks a known reason. D and trimming were read from the DNA, whereas the V and J calls and clone size are those reported in that table. For this sample the table gives some 120,000 clones, of which about 80% were detected only once. The ten largest clonotypes hold 4.5% to 5.5% of the sample.

This specimen belongs to a study of cytomegalovirus exposure and HLA in healthy donors (dated 2017 in TCRdb). About the investigation overall: In an earlier analysis of 450 to 750 of the donors, approximately 300 Gb of sequence data and about 110 million unique TCR beta sequences from 150 million to 200 million T cells were reported. An early release that covered 500 to 800 HLA-typed donors contained about 300 gigabases of sequencing data and 70 million to 100 million unique TCR sequences. Among the 398 genotyped donors, about 83% belonged to the genetic ancestry cluster associated with self-reported Caucasian donors. The aim of the study was to test whether cataloging public T cell receptors could identify signatures of past pathogen exposure. The study profiled the T cell repertoires of 550 to 700 subjects by immunosequencing and related them to cytomegalovirus serostatus. In addition to the first cohort of roughly 670 subjects, a separate validation cohort of 130 or so different subjects was used. To predict cytomegalovirus infection status, the study brought together high-throughput TCR immunosequencing, statistical association of individual TCRs with disease status, and machine learning. To study patterns of TCR occurrence, a later analysis re-analyzed previously published TCR beta repertoires from 550 to 800 donors and added high-resolution HLA genotyping. The later analysis used no new phenotypic data to find candidate immune exposures, relying instead on TCR beta sequences and their occurrence across donors. To decide whether each TCR beta V gene segment behaved as functional or pseudogenic, an earlier analysis of nearly 600 of the donors relied on high-throughput TCR beta sequencing. Donor age, sex, ethnicity and CMV serostatus were compiled alongside the repertoire data. A later genetic analysis took genome-wide SNP genotypes for about 55% of the 666 donors and used that subset as a discovery cohort. Every repertoire in the discovery cohort had been generated on one and the same sequencing platform. Both class I and class II loci were covered by HLA typing, at four-digit resolution. Typing coverage differed by locus: A, B, C, DRB1 and DQB1 were typed in about 620-640 donors, DQA1 in 522, DPA1 in around 600, and DPB1 in just under 480. Roughly 5 DR-DQ haplotypes were treated as single units for association and clustering because of strong linkage in the cohort. On average, roughly 240,000 unique TCR beta nucleotide sequences were sequenced per donor among about 400 genotyped donors of the cohort, with 15% to 20% of those sequences being non-productive. Study-wide conclusions, independent of this receptor: Because HLA typing was unavailable for some donors at each locus, only the typed subset was used in association tests. A later analysis found that TCR association rates varied across HLA loci, with DRB1 alleles showing the most associated TCRs and HLA-C alleles the fewest. A total of 164 TCR beta chains were listed by the study as associated with cytomegalovirus. In a later analysis, HLA-associated TCR beta chains were found to be more clonally expanded and to have lower generation probabilities than equally common non-associated chains. The only immune exposure information available for the cohort was CMV serostatus. When HLA alleles, especially DR and DQ, strongly co-occurred, TCR associations were difficult to assign to individual alleles. Most TCR sequences were observed very rarely across donors, whereas some public TCRs were present in many individuals. Linkage disequilibrium might explain the correlated functional status among segregating V segments, but an unknown experimental factor could not be excluded. Specific HLA alleles were associated with 16,951 TCR beta sequences at a false discovery rate of 0.05 in a later analysis. The sequencing pipeline was judged likely to have produced a cluster of highly shared sequence variants as a technical artifact. The presence/absence analyses assumed that sequencing depth was roughly uniform across donors, and that assumption may not be true. A further reported finding was that TCR beta sequences accurately predicted the HLA-A and HLA-B alleles for most subjects in the first cohort. The classifier was reported to diagnose cytomegalovirus status with high specificity and sensitivity in both the original and validation cohorts. Some IMGT-functional V segments, including TRBV6-2 and TRBV6-3, could not be distinguished by the 87-base-pair reads and were therefore excluded. A later analysis reported that several top co-occurrence clusters appeared linked to parvovirus B19, influenza, CMV and Epstein-Barr virus. Because counts were too low, around 17 rarely observed V segments, including chromosome 9 orphons, were left out of the earlier analysis of several hundred of the donors. Three of the identified cytomegalovirus-associated TCR beta chains were confirmed in vitro to be specific for cytomegalovirus antigens. In an earlier analysis of 587 of the donors, most TCR beta V segments appeared in productive rearrangements about 87% or about 30% of the time, broadly matching IMGT annotations. According to a later genetic analysis, donors in an Asian-associated ancestry cluster had fewer N-insertions in productive TCRs than the approximately 650-donor mean. According to the authors, the approach could potentially be generalized to other disease states and immunological phenotypes. According to a later analysis, most CMV-associated TCR beta chains appeared to be HLA-restricted, and the HLA associations seemed to be driven largely by CMV exposure. In a later genetic analysis, a missense DCLRE1C variant was associated with V-gene and J-gene trimming of TCR beta chains, and the association was replicated in an independent cohort. In this cohort, only TCR beta chains were sequenced, and detectable features were limited by the absence of alpha or paired-chain data.

CDR1 and CDR2 were assigned from the germline V gene as SQVTM and ANQGSEA. The V and J ends are trimmed by 3 bases and 4 bases, leaving 12 bases between them. The CDR3 starts with the cysteine, ends with the phenylalanine, and has 13 residues. This entry keeps only the CDR3 DNA: 39 bases, framed from base 1. The cohort consisted of hundreds of healthy bone marrow donors. At the time of sampling, all cohort members were nominally healthy, though unrecorded immune exposures were likely present. The donor tested CMV seronegative, placing the donor among the roughly 350 seronegative members of the cohort. A peripheral blood sample was collected from each donor, and TCR beta sequencing was performed on peripheral blood mononuclear cells. The Qiagen DNeasy Blood Extraction Kit was used to extract genomic DNA from the blood cell samples.

The sample comprised PBMCs. The sequence derives from a man between 25 and 39 years old in good health and CMV-seronegative. The sequence is built from TRBV29-1 and TRBJ1-2; 6 matching bases give a weak D call of TRBD1. The nucleotide sequence is TGCAGCGTTGACAGGGGTAGTGGCTATGGCTACACCTTC. Its product reads: CSVDRGSGYGYTF.